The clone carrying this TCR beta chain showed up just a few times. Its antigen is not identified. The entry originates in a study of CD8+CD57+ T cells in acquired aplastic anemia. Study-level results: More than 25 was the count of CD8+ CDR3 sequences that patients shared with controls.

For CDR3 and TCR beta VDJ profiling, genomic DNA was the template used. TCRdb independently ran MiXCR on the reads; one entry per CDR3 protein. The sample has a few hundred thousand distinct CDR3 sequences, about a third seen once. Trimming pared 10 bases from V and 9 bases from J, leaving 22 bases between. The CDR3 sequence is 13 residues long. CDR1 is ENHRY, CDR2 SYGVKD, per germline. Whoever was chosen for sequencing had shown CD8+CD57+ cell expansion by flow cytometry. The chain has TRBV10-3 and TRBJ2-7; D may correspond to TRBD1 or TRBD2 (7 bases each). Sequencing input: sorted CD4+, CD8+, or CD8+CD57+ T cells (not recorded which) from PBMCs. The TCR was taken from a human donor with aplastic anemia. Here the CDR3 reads CATAGQRGSLQYF. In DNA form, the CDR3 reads TGTGCCACCGCGGGACAGCGGGGCTCCTTGCAGTACTTC.